This TCR beta chain was captured in a study of OX40 agonist ivuxolimab in advanced cancers. Study results and caveats: At 0.1 to 3.0 mg/kg and by week 6, CD4+ and CD8+ T cells in the blood had expanded clonally.

This clone ranks as medium-sized. Its antigen is not identified. At one end the junction does not follow the germline gene, possibly because of a read error. The germline CDR1 and CDR2 sequences are SGDLS and YYNGEE. This CDR3 region has 16 residues. The table came from immunoSEQ multiplex PCR; TCRdb's copy has only in-frame clones and leaves some out. The sample records around 26,000 clones, about 76% being singletons. Sequences were derived from CD4+ or CD8+ T cells sorted from blood, sampled in a trial of the OX40 agonist ivuxolimab. V gene TRBV9 combines with J gene TRBJ1-3, with D possibly being TRBD1 (6 bases). The sequence came from an adult with an advanced solid tumor such as melanoma, head and neck, liver or kidney cancer. This CDR3 is CASNVGGPSSGNTIYF. DNA of the CDR3: TGTGCCAGCAACGTAGGGGGGCCGAGCTCTGGAAACACCATATATTTT.